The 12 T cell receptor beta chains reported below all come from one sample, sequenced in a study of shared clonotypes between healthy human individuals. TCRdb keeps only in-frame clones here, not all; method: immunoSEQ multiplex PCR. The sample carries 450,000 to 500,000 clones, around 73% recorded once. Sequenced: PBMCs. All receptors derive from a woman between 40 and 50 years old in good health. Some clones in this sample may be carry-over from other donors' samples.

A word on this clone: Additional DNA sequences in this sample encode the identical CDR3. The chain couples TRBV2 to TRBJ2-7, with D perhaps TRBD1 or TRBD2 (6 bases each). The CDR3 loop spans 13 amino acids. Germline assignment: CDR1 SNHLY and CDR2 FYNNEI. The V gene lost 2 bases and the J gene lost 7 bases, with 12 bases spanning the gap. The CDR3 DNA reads TGTGCCAGCAGTGAAAGGAGGGGGGATGAGCAGTACTTC. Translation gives CASSERRGDEQYF.

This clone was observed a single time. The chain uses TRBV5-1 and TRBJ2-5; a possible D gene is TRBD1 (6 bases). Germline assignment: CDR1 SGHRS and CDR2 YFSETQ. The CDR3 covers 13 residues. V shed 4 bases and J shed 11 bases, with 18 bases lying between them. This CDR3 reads CASSGDNFAEQYF. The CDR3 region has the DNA TGCGCCAGCAGCGGGGACAACTTCGCTGAGCAGTACTTC.

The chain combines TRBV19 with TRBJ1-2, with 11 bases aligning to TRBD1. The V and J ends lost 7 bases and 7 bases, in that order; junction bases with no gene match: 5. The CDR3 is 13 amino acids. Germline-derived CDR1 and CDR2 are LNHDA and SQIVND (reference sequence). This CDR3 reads CASTPGTGGGYTF. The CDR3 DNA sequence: TGTGCCAGTACCCCCGGGACAGGGGGTGGCTACACCTTC.

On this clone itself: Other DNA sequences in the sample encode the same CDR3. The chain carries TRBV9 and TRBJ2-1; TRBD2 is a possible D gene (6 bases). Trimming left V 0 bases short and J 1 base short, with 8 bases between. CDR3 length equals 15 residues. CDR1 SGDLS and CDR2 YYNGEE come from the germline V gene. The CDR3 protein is CASSVVAGSYNEQFF. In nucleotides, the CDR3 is TGTGCCAGCAGCGTAGTTGCGGGGTCCTACAATGAGCAGTTCTTC.

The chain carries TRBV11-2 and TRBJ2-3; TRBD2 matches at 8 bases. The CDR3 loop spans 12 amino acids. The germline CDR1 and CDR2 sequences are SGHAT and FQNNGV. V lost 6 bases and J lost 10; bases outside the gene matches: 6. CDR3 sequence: CASRGPGLAQYF. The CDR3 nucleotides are TGTGCCAGCAGAGGACCGGGACTAGCGCAGTATTTT.

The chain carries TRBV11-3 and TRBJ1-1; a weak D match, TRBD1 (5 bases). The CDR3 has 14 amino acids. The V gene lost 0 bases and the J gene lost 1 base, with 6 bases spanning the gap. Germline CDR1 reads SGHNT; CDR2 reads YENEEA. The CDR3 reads CASSLEDTNTEAFF. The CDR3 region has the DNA TGTGCCAGCAGCTTAGAGGACACGAACACTGAAGCTTTCTTT.

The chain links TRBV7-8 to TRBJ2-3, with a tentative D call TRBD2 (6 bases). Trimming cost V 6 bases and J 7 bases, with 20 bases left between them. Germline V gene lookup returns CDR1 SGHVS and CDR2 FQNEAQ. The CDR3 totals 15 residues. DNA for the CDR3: TGTGCCAGCAGACCTGGGGACTCCCTGGGAAATACGCAGTATTTT. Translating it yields CASRPGDSLGNTQYF.

In DNA, the CDR3 is TGCAGCGTTTGGTCAGGCAATGAGCAGTTCTTC. Protein product: CSVWSGNEQFF. The rearrangement joins TRBV29-1 to TRBJ2-1; D is unclear. CDR3 size: 11 residues. Germline V gives CDR1 SQVTM, CDR2 ANQGSEA. V dropped 5 bases and J dropped 6 bases, with 8 bases sitting between them.

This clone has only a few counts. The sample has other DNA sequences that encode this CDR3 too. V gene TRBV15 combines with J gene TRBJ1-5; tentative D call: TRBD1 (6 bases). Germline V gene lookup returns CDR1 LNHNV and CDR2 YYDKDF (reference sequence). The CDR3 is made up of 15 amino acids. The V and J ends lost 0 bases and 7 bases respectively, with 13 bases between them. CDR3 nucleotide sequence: TGTGCCACCAGCAGAGATTTGGGGGCAGGGCAGCCCCAGCATTTT. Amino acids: CATSRDLGAGQPQHF.

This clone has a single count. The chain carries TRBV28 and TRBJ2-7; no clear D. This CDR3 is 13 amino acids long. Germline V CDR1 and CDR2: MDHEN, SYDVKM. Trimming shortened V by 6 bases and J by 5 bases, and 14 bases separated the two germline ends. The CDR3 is CASSPDGYNEQYF. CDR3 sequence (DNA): TGTGCCAGCAGCCCGGACGGTTATAACGAGCAGTACTTC.

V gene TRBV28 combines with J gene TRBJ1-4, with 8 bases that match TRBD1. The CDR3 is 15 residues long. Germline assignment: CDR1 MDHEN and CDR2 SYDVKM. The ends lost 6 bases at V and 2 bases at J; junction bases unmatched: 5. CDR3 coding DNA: TGTGCCAGCAGCATAAGACAGGGGACTAATGAAAAACTGTTTTTT. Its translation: CASSIRQGTNEKLFF. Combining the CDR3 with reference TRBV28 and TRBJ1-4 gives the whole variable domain DVKVTQSSRYLVKRTGEKVFLECVQDMDHENMFWYRQDPGLGLRLIYFSYDVKMKEKGDIPEGYSVSREKKERFSLILESASTNQTSMYLCASSIRQGTNEKLFFGSGTQLSVL.

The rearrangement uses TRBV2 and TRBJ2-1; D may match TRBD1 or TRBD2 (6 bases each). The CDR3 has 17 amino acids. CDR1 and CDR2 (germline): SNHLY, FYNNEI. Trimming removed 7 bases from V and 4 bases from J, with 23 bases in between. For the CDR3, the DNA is TGTGCCAGCATGGAGGGGGTTAGGTCCTTAGTTTACAATGAGCAGTTCTTC. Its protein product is CASMEGVRSLVYNEQFF.